The clone carrying this T cell receptor beta chain has only a few counts. The time point was: newly diagnosed GD, antithyroid drugs for less than 3 months. After RNA was extracted from PBMCs, the TCR library was made from it. V shed 2 bases, J shed 0 bases, and the junction held 8 bases outside the gene matches. Germline V lookup: CDR1 KGHSH, CDR2 LQKENI. The CDR3 is made up of 18 amino acids. This sample is part of a study of regulatory T cells in long-lasting Graves disease. Study information: Graves' patients with a new diagnosis had received antithyroid drugs under 3 months.

The TCR beta library used iRepertoire HTBI primers with Arm-PCR amplification of CDR3. As originally analysed: Some 60 TRBV and approximately 13 TRBJ segments were identified across samples. TCRdb reprocessed the multiplex PCR reads via MiXCR and lists one record per CDR3 protein. TCRdb assigned the V and J calls; the authors' analysis was not used. The data contain around 360,000 distinct CDR3 sequences, about 16% of them singletons. The sample was also linked to a second study, of T cells in Graves' hyperthyroidism and ophthalmopathy. This second study says: These patients, aged 18 to 65, had recently diagnosed hyperthyroidism lasting under 2 months.

The material was peripheral blood mononuclear cells (PBMCs), obtained at new diagnosis, from a patient treated with antithyroid drugs. The TCR originated in a woman aged 18-35 years with Graves disease. The rearrangement uses TRBV18 and TRBJ2-3, with 10 bases lining up with TRBD2. Written as DNA, the CDR3 is TGTGCCAGCTCACCAAATTCGGGACTAGCGTCCAGCACAGATACGCAGTATTTT. It codes for CASSPNSGLASSTDTQYF.